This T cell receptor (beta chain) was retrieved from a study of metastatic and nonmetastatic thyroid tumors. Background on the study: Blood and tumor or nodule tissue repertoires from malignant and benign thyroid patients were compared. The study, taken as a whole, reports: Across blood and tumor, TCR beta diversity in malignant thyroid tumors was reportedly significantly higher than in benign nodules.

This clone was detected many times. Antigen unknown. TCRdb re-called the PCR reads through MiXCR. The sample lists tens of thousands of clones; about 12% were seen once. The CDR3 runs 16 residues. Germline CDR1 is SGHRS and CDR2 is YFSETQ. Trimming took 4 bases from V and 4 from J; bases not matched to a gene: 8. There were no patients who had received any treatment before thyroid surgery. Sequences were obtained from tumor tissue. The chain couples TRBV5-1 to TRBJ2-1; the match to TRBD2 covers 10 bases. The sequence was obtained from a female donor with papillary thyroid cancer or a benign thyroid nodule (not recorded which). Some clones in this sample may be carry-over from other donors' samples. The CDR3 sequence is CASSAGGTSVYNEQFF. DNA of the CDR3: TGCGCCAGCAGCGCGGGAGGGACTAGCGTTTACAATGAGCAGTTCTTC.